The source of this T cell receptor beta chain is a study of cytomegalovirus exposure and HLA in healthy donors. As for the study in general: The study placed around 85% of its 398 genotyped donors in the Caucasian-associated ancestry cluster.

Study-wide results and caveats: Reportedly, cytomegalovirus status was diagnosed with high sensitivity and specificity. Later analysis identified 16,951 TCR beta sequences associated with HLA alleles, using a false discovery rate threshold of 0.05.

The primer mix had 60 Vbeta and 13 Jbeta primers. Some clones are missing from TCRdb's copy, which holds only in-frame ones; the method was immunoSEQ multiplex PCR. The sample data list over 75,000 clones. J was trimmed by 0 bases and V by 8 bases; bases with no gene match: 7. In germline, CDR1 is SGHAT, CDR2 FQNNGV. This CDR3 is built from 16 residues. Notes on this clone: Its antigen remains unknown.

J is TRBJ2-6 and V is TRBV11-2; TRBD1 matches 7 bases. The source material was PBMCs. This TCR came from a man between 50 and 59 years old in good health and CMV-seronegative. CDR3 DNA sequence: TGTGCCAGCTCAGACAGGGTGGGCTCTGGGGCCAACGTCCTGACTTTC. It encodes CASSDRVGSGANVLTF.